This TCR beta chain originates from a study of T cell responses to AZD1222 COVID-19 vaccine. Clones were read by immunoSEQ multiplex PCR, and TCRdb kept only the in-frame ones, dropping some. The sample has 150,000 to 200,000 clones, over 80% seen once. Germline CDR1 is LNHDA and CDR2 is SQIVND (reference sequence). CDR3 length: 14 amino acids. V was clipped by 7 bases and J by 2 bases; unmatched bases: 7. This chain connects TRBV19 to TRBJ1-2; TRBD1 matches at 7 bases. This receptor was identified in an adult in good health. Sequenced material: peripheral blood, taken on day 0 of MenACWY control vaccination. The CDR3 protein is CASTQTGPNYGYTF. CDR3 coding DNA: TGTGCCAGTACCCAGACAGGGCCAAACTATGGCTACACCTTC.